The sequence of this TCR beta chain was determined in a study of blood T cell repertoires in COVID-19. The overall study: Material from acute and convalescent COVID-19 was sourced from the United States, Italy and Spain. PBMCs, B-cell-depleted T cells, or T cells were the source of the cDNA or gDNA that made up the material.

In the study's own analysis: The authors estimated nucleated cell counts from reference gene primer amplification. Assay used: immunoSEQ multiplex PCR; TCRdb lists only in-frame clones, some missing. The DNA was the basis for D and trimming; V, J and clone size are from that table. The sample holds roughly 70,000 clones; 89% are singletons and the top ten take about 9.2%. Germline assignment: CDR1 SGDLS and CDR2 YYNGEE. V trimming: 0 bases; J trimming: 0 bases; junction bases outside the gene matches: 3. The CDR3 totals 16 residues. The TCR was taken from a man older than 75 with acute or convalescent COVID-19. The specimen was peripheral blood. The chain carries TRBV9 and TRBJ2-3; TRBD2 agrees at 8 bases. DNA for the CDR3: TGTGCCAGCAGCGTAGATAGCGGGGTCAGCACAGATACGCAGTATTTT. Its protein product is CASSVDSGVSTDTQYF. Complete variable domain (other parts from reference TRBV9 and TRBJ2-3): DSGVTQTPKHLITATGQRVTLRCSPRSGDLSVYWYQQSLDQGLQFLIQYYNGEERAKGNILERFSAQQFPDLHSELNLSSLELGDSALYFCASSVDSGVSTDTQYFGPGTRLTVL.